This TCR beta chain originates from a study of shared clonotypes between healthy human individuals. Looked up from germline, CDR1 is MDHEN and CDR2 is SYDVKM. V lost 8 bases and J 1 base, leaving 16 bases between the germline ends. The CDR3 is made up of 15 amino acids. Deep-level assay runs were performed. The assay was immunoSEQ multiplex PCR, and TCRdb's table has in-frame clones only and misses some. The sample contains fewer than 600,000 clones, around 81% of which appear only once. This clone was observed a few times. Caucasian adults living in Nashville, Tennessee, provided all samples. The clonotype comes from a woman aged 40 to 49 in good health. Some clones in this sample may be carry-over from other donors' samples. The chain is built from TRBV28 and TRBJ2-3; TRBD2 is a possible D gene (6 bases). The sequencing sample was made of PBMCs. For the CDR3, the DNA is TGTGCCAGCGGCTCGTATTGGAGGGGCACAGATACGCAGTATTTT. It codes for CASGSYWRGTDTQYF. The variable domain in full, completed from reference TRBV28 and TRBJ2-3, reads DVKVTQSSRYLVKRTGEKVFLECVQDMDHENMFWYRQDPGLGLRLIYFSYDVKMKEKGDIPEGYSVSREKKERFSLILESASTNQTSMYLCASGSYWRGTDTQYFGPGTRLTVL.